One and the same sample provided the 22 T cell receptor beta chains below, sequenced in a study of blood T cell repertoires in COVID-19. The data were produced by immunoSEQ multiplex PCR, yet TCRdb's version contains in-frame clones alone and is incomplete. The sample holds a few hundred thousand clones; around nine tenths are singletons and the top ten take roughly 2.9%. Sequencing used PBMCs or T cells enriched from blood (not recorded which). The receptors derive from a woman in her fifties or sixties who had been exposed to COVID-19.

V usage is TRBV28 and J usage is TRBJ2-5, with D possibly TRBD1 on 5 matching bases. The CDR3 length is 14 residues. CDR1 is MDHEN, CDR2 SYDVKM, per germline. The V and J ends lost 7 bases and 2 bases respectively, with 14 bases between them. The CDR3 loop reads CASIATGPQETQYF. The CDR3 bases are TGTGCCAGCATCGCCACAGGACCTCAAGAGACCCAGTACTTC.

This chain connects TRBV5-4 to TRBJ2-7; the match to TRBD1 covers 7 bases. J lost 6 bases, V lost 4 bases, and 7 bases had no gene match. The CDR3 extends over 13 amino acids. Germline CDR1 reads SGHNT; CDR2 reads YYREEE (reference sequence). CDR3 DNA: TGTGCCAGCAGCCCTGACAGGGATTTCGAGCAGTACTTC. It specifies CASSPDRDFEQYF.

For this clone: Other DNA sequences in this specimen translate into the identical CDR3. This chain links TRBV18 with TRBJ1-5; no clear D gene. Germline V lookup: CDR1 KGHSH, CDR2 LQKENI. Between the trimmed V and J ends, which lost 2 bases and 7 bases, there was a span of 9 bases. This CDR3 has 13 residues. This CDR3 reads CASSPDISQPQHF. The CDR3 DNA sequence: TGTGCCAGCTCACCAGATATTAGCCAGCCCCAGCATTTT.

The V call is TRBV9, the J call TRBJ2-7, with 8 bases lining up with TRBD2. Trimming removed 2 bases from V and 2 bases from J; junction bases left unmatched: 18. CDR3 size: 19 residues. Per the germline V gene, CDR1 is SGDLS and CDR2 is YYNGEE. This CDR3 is CASSVSPGGAGAGAYEQYF. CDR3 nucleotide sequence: TGTGCCAGCAGCGTCTCCCCCGGGGGAGCGGGGGCAGGGGCCTACGAGCAGTACTTC.

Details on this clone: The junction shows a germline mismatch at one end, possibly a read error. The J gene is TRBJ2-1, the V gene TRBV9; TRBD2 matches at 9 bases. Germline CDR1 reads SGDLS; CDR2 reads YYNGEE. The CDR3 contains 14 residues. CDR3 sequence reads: CASSTALSSGAWVF. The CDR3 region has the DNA TGTGCCAGCAGCACGGCCCTCTCTAGCGGGGCTTGGGTCTTC.

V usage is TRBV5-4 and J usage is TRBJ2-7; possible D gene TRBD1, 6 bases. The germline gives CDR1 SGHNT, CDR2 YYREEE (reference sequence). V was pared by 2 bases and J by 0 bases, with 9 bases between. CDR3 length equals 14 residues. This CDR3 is CASSLGQSSYEQYF. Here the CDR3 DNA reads TGTGCCAGCAGCTTAGGACAGAGCTCCTACGAGCAGTACTTC. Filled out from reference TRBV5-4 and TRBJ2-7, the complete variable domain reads ETGVTQSPTHLIKTRGQQVTLRCSSQSGHNTVSWYQQALGQGPQFIFQYYREEENGRGNFPPRFSGLQFPNYSSELNVNALELDDSALYLCASSLGQSSYEQYFGPGTRLTVT.

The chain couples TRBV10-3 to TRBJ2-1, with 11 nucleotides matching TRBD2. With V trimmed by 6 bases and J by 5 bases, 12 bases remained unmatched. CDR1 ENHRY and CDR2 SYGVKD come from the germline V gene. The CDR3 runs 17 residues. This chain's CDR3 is CAISSRRLAGTDNEQFF. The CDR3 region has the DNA TGTGCCATCAGCTCAAGGCGACTAGCGGGGACAGACAATGAGCAGTTCTTC.

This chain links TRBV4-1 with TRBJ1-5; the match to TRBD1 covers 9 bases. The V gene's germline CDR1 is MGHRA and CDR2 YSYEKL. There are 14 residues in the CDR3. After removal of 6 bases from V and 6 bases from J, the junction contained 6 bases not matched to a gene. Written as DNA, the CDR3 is TGCGCCAGCAGAGAACAGGGGGCAGGTCAGCCCCAGCATTTT. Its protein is CASREQGAGQPQHF.

The CDR3 nucleotides read TGTGCCAGCAGCCATTTTCCCAGGGATGGCTACACCTTC. Translating it yields CASSHFPRDGYTF. The V gene is TRBV14, the J gene TRBJ1-2, with D possibly matching TRBD1 (5 bases). Germline CDR1 is SGHDN and CDR2 is FVKESK. V was shortened by 3 bases and J by 6 bases, with 11 bases between the two germline ends. The CDR3 extends over 13 amino acids.

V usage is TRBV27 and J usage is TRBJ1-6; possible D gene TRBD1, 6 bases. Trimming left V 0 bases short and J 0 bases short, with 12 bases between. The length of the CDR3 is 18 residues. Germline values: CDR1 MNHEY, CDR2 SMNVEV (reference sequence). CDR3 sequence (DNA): TGTGCCAGCAGTTTATCCCCCACAGGGCGCTCCTATAATTCACCCCTCCACTTT. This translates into CASSLSPTGRSYNSPLHF.

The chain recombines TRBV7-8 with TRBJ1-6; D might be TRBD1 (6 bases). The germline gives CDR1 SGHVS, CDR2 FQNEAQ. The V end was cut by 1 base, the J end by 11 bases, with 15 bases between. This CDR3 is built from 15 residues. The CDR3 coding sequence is TGTGCCAGCAGCTTAGATCGGGGGGGCTTTGCACCCCTCCACTTT. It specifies CASSLDRGGFAPLHF.

The DNA for the CDR3 is TGCGCCAGCAGCTCGCGACAGTCGAACACTGAAGCTTTCTTT. Translating it yields CASSSRQSNTEAFF. This chain links TRBV5-1 with TRBJ1-1; maybe TRBD1 (5 bases). The length of the CDR3 is 14 residues. Germline V gives CDR1 SGHRS, CDR2 YFSETQ. V gave up 3 bases and J gave up 1 base, with 10 bases separating them.

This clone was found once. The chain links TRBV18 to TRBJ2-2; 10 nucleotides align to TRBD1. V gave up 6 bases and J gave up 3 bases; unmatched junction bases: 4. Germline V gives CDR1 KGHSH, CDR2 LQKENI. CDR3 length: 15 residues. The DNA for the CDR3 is TGTGCCAGCTCGGAGGGACAGGGGTACACCGGGGAGCTGTTTTTT. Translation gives CASSEGQGYTGELFF.

The CDR3 region is CATSLTRNTEAFF. CDR3 in DNA: TGTGCCACCAGCTTAACAAGAAACACTGAAGCTTTCTTT. This chain links TRBV15 with TRBJ1-1; D gene ambiguous. The germline V gene has CDR1 LNHNV and CDR2 YYDKDF (reference sequence). V gave up 5 bases and J gave up 2 bases, with 9 bases separating them. CDR3 length: 13 amino acids.

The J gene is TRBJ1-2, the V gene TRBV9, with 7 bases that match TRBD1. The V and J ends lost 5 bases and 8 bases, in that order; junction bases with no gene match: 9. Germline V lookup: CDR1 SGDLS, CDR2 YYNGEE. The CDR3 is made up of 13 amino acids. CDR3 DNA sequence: TGTGCCAGCAGGGGGGGACAGCTAAGGGGCTACACCTTC. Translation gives CASRGGQLRGYTF.

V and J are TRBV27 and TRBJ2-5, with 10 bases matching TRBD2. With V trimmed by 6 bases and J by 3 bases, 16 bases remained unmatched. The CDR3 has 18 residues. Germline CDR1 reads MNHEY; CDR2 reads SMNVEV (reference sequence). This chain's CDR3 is CASSQKTTSGGAKETQYF. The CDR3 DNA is TGTGCCAGCAGCCAGAAGACAACGAGCGGGGGGGCCAAAGAGACCCAGTACTTC.

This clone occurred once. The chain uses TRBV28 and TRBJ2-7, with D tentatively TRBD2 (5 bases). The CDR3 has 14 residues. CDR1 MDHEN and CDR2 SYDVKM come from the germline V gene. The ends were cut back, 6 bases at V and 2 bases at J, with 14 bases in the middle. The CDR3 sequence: CASRAYDGAYEQYF. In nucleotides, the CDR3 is TGTGCCAGCAGAGCCTATGACGGGGCCTACGAGCAGTACTTC.

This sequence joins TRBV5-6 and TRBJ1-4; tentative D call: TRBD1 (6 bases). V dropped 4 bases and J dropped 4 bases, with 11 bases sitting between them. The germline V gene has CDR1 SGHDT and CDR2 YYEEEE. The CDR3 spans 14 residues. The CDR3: CASSGGGLNEKLFF. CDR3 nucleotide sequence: TGTGCCAGCAGCGGCGGGGGCCTTAATGAAAAACTGTTTTTT.

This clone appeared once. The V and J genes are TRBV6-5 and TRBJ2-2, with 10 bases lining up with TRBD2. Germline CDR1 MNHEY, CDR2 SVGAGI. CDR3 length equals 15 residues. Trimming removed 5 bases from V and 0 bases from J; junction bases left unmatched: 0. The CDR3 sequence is CASSSGGANTGELFF. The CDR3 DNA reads TGTGCCAGCAGTAGCGGGGGGGCGAACACCGGGGAGCTGTTTTTT.

The CDR3 here is CASSQPGQYYEQYF. CDR3 nucleotides: TGCGCCAGCAGCCAACCGGGACAATACTACGAGCAGTACTTC. The chain uses TRBV4-1 and TRBJ2-7; weak D call: TRBD1 (6 bases). CDR3 length: 14 amino acids. V lost 2 bases to trimming and J lost 3 bases, with 11 bases between them. Germline V lookup: CDR1 MGHRA, CDR2 YSYEKL.

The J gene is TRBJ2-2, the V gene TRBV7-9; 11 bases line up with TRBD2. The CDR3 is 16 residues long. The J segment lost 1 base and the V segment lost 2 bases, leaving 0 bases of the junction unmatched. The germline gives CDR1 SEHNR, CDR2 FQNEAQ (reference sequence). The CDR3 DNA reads TGTGCCAGCAGCTTACTAGCGGGGGGGAACACCGGGGAGCTGTTTTTT. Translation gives CASSLLAGGNTGELFF. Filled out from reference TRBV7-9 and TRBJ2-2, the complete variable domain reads DTGVSQNPRHKITKRGQNVTFRCDPISEHNRLYWYRQTLGQGPEFLTYFQNEAQLEKSRLLSDRFSAERPKGSFSTLEIQRTEQGDSAMYLCASSLLAGGNTGELFFGEGSRLTVL.

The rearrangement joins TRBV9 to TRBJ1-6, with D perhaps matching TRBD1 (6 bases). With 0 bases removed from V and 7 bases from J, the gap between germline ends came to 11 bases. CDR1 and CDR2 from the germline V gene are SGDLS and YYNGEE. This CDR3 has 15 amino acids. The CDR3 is CASSVGGRGNSPLHF. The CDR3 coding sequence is TGTGCCAGCAGCGTAGGGGGCAGGGGAAATTCACCCCTCCACTTT.